This entry is about one TCR beta chain. The antigen is undetermined. The data stem from a study of CD8+CD57+ T cells in acquired aplastic anemia. V was shortened by 8 bases and J by 3 bases, with 16 bases between the two germline ends. CDR1 and CDR2 from the germline V gene are SQVTM and ANQGSEA. CDR3 length equals 13 residues. Study-wide results and caveats: CD8+ Simpson's diversity did not differ significantly between patients and controls. The number of CD8+ CDR3 sequences shared by patients and controls was approximately 30.

Genomic DNA templated the TCR beta VDJ and CDR3 profiling. A single record per CDR3 protein comes from TCRdb applying MiXCR to the reads. The sample has more than 150,000 distinct CDR3 sequences, roughly 50% seen once. Only patients with CD8+CD57+ cell expansion on flow cytometry were chosen for sequencing. There were no patients without severe acquired aplastic anemia. This TCR derives from a human donor with aplastic anemia. The chain recombines TRBV29-1 with TRBJ2-5; D is possibly TRBD1 (6 bases). Sequencing was performed on sorted CD4+, CD8+, or CD8+CD57+ T cells (not recorded which) from PBMCs. CDR3 in DNA: TGCAGCATTGTAGGGGGTCTAGAAGAGACCCAGTACTTC. It codes for CSIVGGLEETQYF.